These 16 T cell receptor beta chains came from one sample sequenced in a study of blood T cell repertoires in COVID-19. Here immunoSEQ multiplex PCR was the method, and the copy in TCRdb shows in-frame clones only, minus some. This table has 300,000 to 350,000 clones, about 89% appearing once. Sequenced sample: peripheral blood. The receptors originated from a woman aged 45-65 years with COVID-19, enrolled during active disease.

The chain's CDR3 is CASSQEVQGWGEQYF. In DNA, the CDR3 is TGCGCCAGCAGCCAAGAGGTACAGGGGTGGGGCGAGCAGTACTTC. This chain connects TRBV4-3 to TRBJ2-7, with 7 bases that match TRBD1. Trimming removed 0 bases from V and 6 bases from J; junction bases left unmatched: 8. This CDR3 comprises 15 residues. Germline loops: CDR1 LGHNA, CDR2 YSLEER.

V gene TRBV18 combines with J gene TRBJ2-7, with D possibly matching TRBD2 (5 bases). Trimming removed 2 bases from V and 0 bases from J, with 8 bases in between. Germline CDR1 is KGHSH and CDR2 is LQKENI. The CDR3 runs to 14 residues. CDR3 DNA sequence: TGTGCCAGCTCACCAAGCGGCGTCTCCTACGAGCAGTACTTC. Translation: CASSPSGVSYEQYF.

The rearrangement links TRBV28 to TRBJ2-7; D not resolved. CDR1 is MDHEN and CDR2 is SYDVKM in the germline V gene. V was trimmed by 3 bases and J by 2 bases, leaving 8 bases between them. The CDR3 is 13 residues long. The CDR3 sequence is CASSFPSTYEQYF. CDR3 sequence (DNA): TGTGCCAGCAGTTTCCCTTCTACCTACGAGCAGTACTTC.

This sequence joins TRBV6-6 and TRBJ2-5, with D possibly being TRBD2 (5 bases). This CDR3 has 12 residues. Germline assignment: CDR1 MNHNY and CDR2 SVGAGI (reference sequence). The V and J ends lost 6 bases and 2 bases respectively, with 7 bases between them. This chain's CDR3 is CASRLGQETQYF. CDR3 in DNA: TGTGCCAGCAGACTAGGGCAAGAGACCCAGTACTTC.

This chain uses TRBV25-1 with TRBJ1-1; perhaps TRBD1 as D (5 bases). The CDR3 covers 17 residues. V gave up 3 bases and J gave up 4 bases, with 21 bases separating them. From germline, CDR1 is MGHDK and CDR2 SYGVNS. The CDR3 DNA reads TGTGCCAGCAGTGACTCGATAGGCGGGGGAGGGTTCACTGAAGCTTTCTTT. Translation gives CASSDSIGGGGFTEAFF.

This chain joins TRBV5-1 and TRBJ2-3; D uncertain. V was shortened by 3 bases and J by 5 bases, with 13 bases between the two germline ends. The CDR3 length is 14 residues. Germline assignment: CDR1 SGHRS and CDR2 YFSETQ. The CDR3, as DNA: TGCGCCAGCAGCTACTCGAGGTCCGGAGATACGCAGTATTTT. It yields the protein CASSYSRSGDTQYF.

The rearrangement uses TRBV28 and TRBJ2-5; possibly TRBD2 for D (7 bases). Germline V gene sequence: CDR1 MDHEN, CDR2 SYDVKM. This CDR3 has 15 amino acids. Trimming shortened V by 3 bases and J by 4 bases, and 15 bases separated the two germline ends. CDR3 sequence: CASSLVGGGGETQYF. The CDR3 bases are TGTGCCAGCAGTTTGGTGGGGGGAGGGGGAGAGACCCAGTACTTC.

Ten or more counts support this clone. The chain uses TRBV29-1 and TRBJ2-1, with 13 nucleotides matching TRBD2. V lost 7 bases to trimming and J lost 4 bases; unmatched junction nucleotides: 10. The CDR3 is 16 residues long. In germline, CDR1 is SQVTM, CDR2 ANQGSEA. Written as DNA, the CDR3 is TGCAGCGGTACACTAGCGGGAGGGCCGGGGTACAATGAGCAGTTCTTC. Its protein is CSGTLAGGPGYNEQFF.

The J gene is TRBJ2-7, the V gene TRBV7-9, with D possibly matching TRBD1 (6 bases). The CDR3 has 13 residues. Trimming took off 4 bases at V and 6 bases at J, with 13 bases between the two ends. Germline CDR1 SEHNR, CDR2 FQNEAQ (reference sequence). The CDR3 sequence is CASSYEQGREQYF. The CDR3 DNA follows: TGTGCCAGCAGCTACGAGCAGGGGCGCGAGCAGTACTTC.

This clone was seen only once. The chain combines TRBV18 with TRBJ2-1, with 7 bases that match TRBD2. V lost 0 bases to trimming and J lost 6 bases; unmatched junction nucleotides: 8. CDR1 is KGHSH, CDR2 LQKENI, per germline. The CDR3 is made up of 16 amino acids. CDR3 nucleotide sequence: TGTGCCAGCTCACCACCCAATGCGGGAGCGCTCAATGAGCAGTTCTTC. Its protein is CASSPPNAGALNEQFF.

This clone occurred once. This chain connects TRBV7-8 to TRBJ2-7; 10 bases fit TRBD2. Germline CDR1 reads SGHVS; CDR2 reads FQNEAQ. CDR3 length: 15 residues. Unmatched junction bases numbered 3, after V lost 0 bases and J lost 4 bases. Written as DNA, the CDR3 is TGTGCCAGCAGCTTAGCACCGGGACTAGCGTACGAGCAGTACTTC. Amino acid sequence: CASSLAPGLAYEQYF.

The chain joins TRBV5-1 to TRBJ1-2; 7 nucleotides align to TRBD1. Germline loops: CDR1 SGHRS, CDR2 YFSETQ. J lost 0 bases, V lost 4 bases, and 6 bases had no gene match. The CDR3 runs to 15 residues. CDR3 loop: CASSTDRQTNYGYTF. CDR3 coding DNA: TGCGCCAGCAGCACGGACAGGCAGACTAACTATGGCTACACCTTC.

This clone was observed a single time. The chain has TRBV2 and TRBJ2-1, with TRBD1 as a possible D gene (5 bases). Germline CDR1 is SNHLY and CDR2 is FYNNEI. The V gene lost 6 bases and the J gene lost 8 bases, with 11 bases spanning the gap. The length of the CDR3 is 12 residues. CDR3 sequence: CASRAGPYEQFF. The CDR3 DNA reads TGTGCCAGCAGGGCAGGGCCCTATGAGCAGTTCTTC.

This clone came up once. The chain combines TRBV7-2 with TRBJ2-3; 9 bases match TRBD2. Germline values: CDR1 SGHTA, CDR2 FQGNSA. The length of the CDR3 is 15 residues. The V segment lost 6 bases and the J segment 4 bases; nucleotides outside the gene matches: 8. The DNA of the CDR3 is TGTGCCAGCAGGAGGAATAGCGGGAGTCCAGATACGCAGTATTTT. It is translated as CASRRNSGSPDTQYF. Complete variable domain (other parts from reference TRBV7-2 and TRBJ2-3): GAGVSQSPSNKVTEKGKDVELRCDPISGHTALYWYRQSLGQGLEFLIYFQGNSAPDKSGLPSDRFSAERTGGSVSTLTIQRTQQEDSAVYLCASRRNSGSPDTQYFGPGTRLTVL.

V gene TRBV11-3 combines with J gene TRBJ2-1; tentative D call: TRBD2 (6 bases). Germline CDR1 is SGHNT and CDR2 is YENEEA. V was clipped by 2 bases and J by 4 bases, with 12 bases between them. This CDR3 contains 15 residues. In nucleotides, the CDR3 is TGTGCCAGCAGCTTATCTAGGGACTGGTACAATGAGCAGTTCTTC. Protein product: CASSLSRDWYNEQFF.

CDR3 residues: CAWSVSGYDSPLHF. CDR3 DNA: TGTGCCTGGAGTGTATCAGGGTATGATTCACCCCTCCACTTT. This chain uses TRBV30 with TRBJ1-6; maybe TRBD1 (5 bases). The V end was cut by 0 bases, the J end by 8 bases, with 11 bases between. The CDR3 is made up of 14 amino acids. Germline V lookup: CDR1 GTSNPN, CDR2 SVGIG (reference sequence).